The rows below give T cell receptor beta chains drawn from one sample of a study of CD8 T cells in Susac syndrome. MiXCR, run by TCRdb on the immunoSEQ multiplex PCR reads, gives a single entry per CDR3 protein. The sample lists around 170,000 distinct CDR3 sequences, 95% occurring once. Sample: CD8+ T cells from PBMCs. All receptors derive from a human donor with multiple sclerosis. Each CDR3 is given with its conserved first and last residue. A D gene is named only where the DNA matches it firmly. Not all rows give a size; the values are once, few, many and, for expanded clones, a class.

abundance,d_gene,len,j_gene,v_gene,CDR3aa,CDR3nt
.,TRBD2,15,TRBJ2-2,TRBV6-5,CASTYLAGVTGELFF,TGTGCCAGCACCTACTTAGCGGGAGTAACCGGGGAGCTGTTTTTT
.,.,14,TRBJ1-1,TRBV20-1,CSARVEGSRTEAFF,TGCAGTGCTAGAGTCGAGGGATCGAGAACTGAAGCTTTCTTT
.,.,14,TRBJ1-2,TRBV29-1,CSVAPPQGGYGYTF,TGCAGCGTCGCCCCCCCACAGGGCGGGTATGGCTACACCTTC
.,TRBD2,15,TRBJ2-2,TRBV9,CASSVAGGDPRELFF,TGTGCCAGCAGCGTAGCTGGGGGGGATCCTAGGGAGCTGTTTTTT
.,.,14,TRBJ1-2,TRBV9,CASSVDLTAYGYTF,TGTGCCAGCAGCGTAGATCTAACAGCCTATGGCTACACCTTC
.,.,13,TRBJ2-7,TRBV20-1,CSAKWDDSYEQYF,TGCAGTGCTAAGTGGGACGACTCCTACGAGCAGTACTTC
.,.,14,TRBJ2-7,TRBV11-2,CASSLAGYTYEQYF,TGTGCCAGCAGCTTAGCAGGATATACCTACGAGCAGTACTTC
.,.,14,TRBJ1-2,TRBV5-4,CASSLRGSGYGYTF,TGTGCCAGCAGCTTGCGAGGGAGCGGCTATGGCTACACCTTC
.,TRBD2,17,TRBJ2-1,TRBV12-3/TRBV12-4,CASRTLAGGKPDNEQFF,TGTGCCAGCAGGACCTTAGCGGGAGGAAAACCGGACAATGAGCAGTTCTTC
.,.,12,TRBJ2-7,TRBV7-9,CASSLSGYEQYF,TGTGCCAGCAGTTTATCCGGATACGAGCAGTACTTC
.,TRBD1,15,TRBJ2-1,TRBV28,CASSPGDRLYNEQFF,TGTGCCAGCAGTCCAGGGGACAGGTTGTACAATGAGCAGTTCTTC
.,.,12,TRBJ2-5,TRBV5-1,CASSWDAETQYF,TGCGCCAGCAGTTGGGACGCTGAGACCCAGTACTTC
.,.,10,TRBJ2-3,TRBV30,CACHLDTQYF,TGTGCCTGCCACTTGGATACGCAGTATTTT
.,.,14,TRBJ1-1,TRBV18,CASSPLKWNTEAFF,TGTGCCAGCTCACCTCTAAAATGGAACACTGAAGCTTTCTTT
.,TRBD1,12,TRBJ2-2,TRBV29-1,CSVRQGSGELFF,TGCAGCGTTCGACAGGGGTCCGGGGAGCTGTTTTTT
.,.,16,TRBJ2-2,TRBV3-1,CASSQDERGNTGELFF,TGTGCCAGCAGCCAAGATGAGAGGGGGAACACCGGGGAGCTGTTTTTT
.,TRBD2,12,TRBJ2-1,TRBV14,CASSRDYSEQFF,TGTGCCAGCAGCCGGGACTACAGTGAGCAGTTCTTC
.,.,14,TRBJ2-3,TRBV7-9,CAISAFASTDTQYF,TGTGCCATCTCCGCTTTTGCAAGCACAGATACGCAGTATTTT
.,TRBD2,15,TRBJ2-1,TRBV5-4,CASSFGLAGGNEQFF,TGTGCCAGCAGCTTCGGGCTAGCGGGAGGCAATGAGCAGTTCTTC
.,.,15,TRBJ2-3,TRBV3-1,CASSPFGGSTDTQYF,TGTGCCAGCAGCCCGTTTGGCGGTAGCACAGATACGCAGTATTTT
.,TRBD2,14,TRBJ2-7,TRBV12-3/TRBV12-4,CASRDKRTSYEQYF,TGTGCCAGCAGGGATAAGAGGACTAGCTACGAGCAGTACTTC
.,.,12,TRBJ2-1,TRBV20-1,CSAREKVYEQFF,TGCAGTGCTAGAGAGAAGGTCTATGAGCAGTTCTTC
.,TRBD2,14,TRBJ2-4,TRBV7-9,CASSLLAGGSIQYF,TGTGCCAGCAGCTTACTAGCGGGAGGATCCATTCAGTACTTC
.,.,11,TRBJ1-1,TRBV5-1,CASSSYSEAFF,TGCGCCAGCAGCTCCTACTCTGAAGCTTTCTTT
once,TRBD1,13,TRBJ2-5,TRBV28,CASRLTGGETQYF,TGTGCCAGCAGGTTGACAGGGGGTGAGACCCAGTACTTC
.,TRBD1,12,TRBJ1-2,TRBV29-1,CSSWTGDYGYTF,TGCAGCTCCTGGACAGGGGACTATGGCTACACCTTC